These 13 T cell receptor beta chains came from one sample sequenced in a study of T cell clones after liver transplantation. Data came from immunoSEQ multiplex PCR; TCRdb stores just in-frame clones and leaves some out. The sample contains about 15,000 clones, about nine tenths of which appear only once. The sequencing here drew on CD8+ T cells from blood, taken before liver transplant. The receptors stem from a human donor who received a liver transplant.

The V gene is TRBV9, the J gene TRBJ2-7; D not resolved. From germline, CDR1 is SGDLS and CDR2 YYNGEE. V was trimmed by 4 bases and J by 5 bases, leaving 22 bases between them. This CDR3 is 16 amino acids long. The CDR3 DNA reads as TGTGCCAGCAGCCCCCGGGTGGAGAGTACCACTAACGAGCAGTACTTC. Encoded protein: CASSPRVESTTNEQYF.

Note on this clone: One end of the junction does not line up with germline, which may come from a read error. CDR3 amino acids: CASSYPGGGLIVF. The CDR3 nucleotides read TGTGCCAGCAGTTACCCCGGCGGGGGTTTGATAGTTTTC. The chain links TRBV6-5 to TRBJ1-2, with a weak D call TRBD1 (5 bases). This CDR3 has 13 residues. Germline loops: CDR1 MNHEY, CDR2 SVGAGI.

This clone appeared a single time. The chain couples TRBV19 to TRBJ2-7, with 8 positions matching TRBD1. With 4 bases clipped from V and 2 bases from J, the junction kept 7 bases outside the gene matches. Germline V lookup: CDR1 LNHDA, CDR2 SQIVND (reference sequence). This CDR3 has 15 residues. CDR3 amino acids: CASSSRDRLTYEQYF. The CDR3 region has the DNA TGTGCCAGTAGTAGCCGGGACAGGCTTACCTACGAGCAGTACTTC.

As regards this clone: At the DNA level, this CDR3 is encoded by other sequences in the same sample as well. The chain employs TRBV4-3 and TRBJ1-5; 8 bases map to TRBD1. V gave up 3 bases and J gave up 2 bases; unmatched junction bases: 3. Germline lookup yields CDR1 LGHNA and CDR2 YSLEER. The CDR3 is 15 amino acids. This chain's CDR3 is CASSQDRAGNQPQHF. CDR3 sequence (DNA): TGCGCCAGCAGCCAGGACAGGGCGGGCAATCAGCCCCAGCATTTT.

The J gene is TRBJ1-2, the V gene TRBV9, with D possibly being TRBD1 (6 bases). The CDR3 totals 13 residues. Trimming pared 5 bases from V and 2 bases from J, leaving 10 bases between. Germline V gene lookup returns CDR1 SGDLS and CDR2 YYNGEE. The CDR3 bases are TGTGCCAGCAGAGGAGGACAGAACTATGGCTACACCTTC. This gives the protein CASRGGQNYGYTF.

The chain uses TRBV28 and TRBJ2-2; D is unclear. The germline V and J ends were trimmed by 2 bases and 3 bases, with 4 bases remaining between them. The germline V gene has CDR1 MDHEN and CDR2 SYDVKM. The CDR3 runs to 13 residues. Here the CDR3 reads CASSLGYTGELFF. CDR3 DNA: TGTGCCAGCAGTTTAGGTTACACCGGGGAGCTGTTTTTT.

This chain links TRBV5-1 with TRBJ2-3; no clear D gene. CDR1 is SGHRS and CDR2 is YFSETQ in the germline V gene. The V gene lost 0 bases and the J gene lost 1 base, with 9 bases spanning the gap. The length of the CDR3 is 15 residues. The CDR3 DNA sequence: TGCGCCAGCAGCTTGGCCGTAGGAGGCACAGATACGCAGTATTTT. It is translated as CASSLAVGGTDTQYF.

This clone occurred once. The CDR3 spells CASNSGGGGANVLTF. Here the CDR3 DNA reads TGTGCCAGCAATTCAGGGGGCGGTGGGGCCAACGTCCTGACTTTC. The chain carries TRBV9 and TRBJ2-6; 8 nucleotides align to TRBD1. CDR1 and CDR2 (germline): SGDLS, YYNGEE. Germline trimming cut 6 bases from V and 3 bases from J; bases unmatched to any gene: 5. The CDR3 totals 15 residues.

The rearrangement links TRBV15 to TRBJ2-3; a weak D match, TRBD1 (6 bases). The CDR3 spans 17 residues. V shed 5 bases and J shed 0 bases, with 18 bases lying between them. Germline CDR1 is LNHNV and CDR2 is YYDKDF (reference sequence). CDR3 loop: CATSDPRGTRSTDTQYF. The DNA for the CDR3 is TGTGCCACCAGCGATCCTAGAGGGACACGAAGCACAGATACGCAGTATTTT.

The rearrangement links TRBV14 to TRBJ2-7; 7 bases fit TRBD1. CDR1 SGHDN and CDR2 FVKESK come from the germline V gene. The V gene end was trimmed by 4 bases and the J gene end by 4 bases; junction bases not matched to a gene: 1. The CDR3 consists of 12 residues. CDR3 sequence (DNA): TGTGCCAGCAGCCCGACAGGGTACGAGCAGTACTTC. Amino acids: CASSPTGYEQYF.

The rearrangement links TRBV6-6 to TRBJ1-5, with a tentative D call TRBD1 (6 bases). CDR1 is MNHNY, CDR2 SVGAGI, per germline (reference sequence). V lost 4 bases, J lost 6 bases, and 13 bases lay in between. The CDR3 has 14 residues. In DNA form, the CDR3 reads TGTGCCAGCAGTTCCTTACAGGGCGGTCAGCCCCAGCATTTT. Translating gives CASSSLQGGQPQHF.

This clone appeared once. This chain uses TRBV5-3 with TRBJ2-7; D not certain. TRBV5-3 is identified as an open reading frame with a role that is uncertain. With 0 bases removed from V and 3 bases from J, the gap between germline ends came to 4 bases. This CDR3 spans 12 amino acids. The CDR3 DNA follows: TGTGCCAGAAGCTTGGGCTTCTACGAGCAGTACTTC. Encoded protein: CARSLGFYEQYF.

This clone is medium-sized within its sample. The chain joins TRBV10-3 to TRBJ2-3, with TRBD2 matching 9 bases. The ends lost 3 bases at V and 5 bases at J; junction bases unmatched: 6. The CDR3 is 15 amino acids. Per germline, CDR1 ENHRY and CDR2 SYGVKD. CDR3: CAISDSGSVRDTQYF. For the CDR3, the DNA is TGTGCCATCAGTGATAGCGGGAGTGTTCGAGATACGCAGTATTTT.